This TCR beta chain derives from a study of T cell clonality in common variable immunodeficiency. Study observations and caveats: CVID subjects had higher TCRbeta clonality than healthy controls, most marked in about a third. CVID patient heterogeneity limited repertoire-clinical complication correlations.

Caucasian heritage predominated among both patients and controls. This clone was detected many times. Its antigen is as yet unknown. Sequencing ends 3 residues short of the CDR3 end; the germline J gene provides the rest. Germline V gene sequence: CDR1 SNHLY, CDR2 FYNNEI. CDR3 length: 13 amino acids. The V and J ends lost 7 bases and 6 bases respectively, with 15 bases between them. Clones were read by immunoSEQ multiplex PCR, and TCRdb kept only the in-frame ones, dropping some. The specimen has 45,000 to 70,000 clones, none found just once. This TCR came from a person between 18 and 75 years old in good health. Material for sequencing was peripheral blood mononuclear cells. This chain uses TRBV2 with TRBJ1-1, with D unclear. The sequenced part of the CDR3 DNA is TGTGCCAGCATCTGGCAGGAGGGCTCTGAA. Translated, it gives CASIWQEGSE. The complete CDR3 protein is CASIWQEGSEAFF.